Listed below are T cell receptor beta chains from one sample, sequenced in a study of T cell clones after liver transplantation. Only in-frame clones appear in the TCRdb table, and some are missing; sequencing was by immunoSEQ multiplex PCR. The table lists roughly 51,000 clones, approximately 71% of them singletons. The sequencing here drew on CD4+ T cells from blood, taken approximately 54 months after liver transplant. These receptors came from a human patient who received a liver transplant. T cells may partly derive from the graft donor. Each CDR3 is given with its conserved first and last residue. The D gene is left open where the match is weak. Size is omitted from some rows. Given values are once, few, many or a class for expanded clones.

CDR3: CASSLGRTGTQPQHF; DNA: TGTGCCAGCAGCTTAGGACGGACAGGGACCCAGCCCCAGCATTTT; size: .; J: TRBJ1-5; D: TRBD1; V: TRBV7-8
CDR3: CAISKGFGADEKLFF; DNA: TGTGCCATCAGTAAGGGGTTTGGGGCTGATGAAAAACTGTTTTTT; size: few; J: TRBJ1-4; D: .; V: TRBV10-3
CDR3: CASSFLGQGNTEAFF; DNA: TGTGCCAGCAGCTTCTTGGGACAGGGGAACACTGAAGCTTTCTTT; size: few; J: TRBJ1-1; D: TRBD1; V: TRBV27
CDR3: CASSLRGAGGGSYEQYF; DNA: TGTGCCAGCAGTCTCCGCGGGGCGGGGGGGGGCTCCTACGAGCAGTACTTC; size: .; J: TRBJ2-7; D: TRBD2; V: TRBV27
CDR3: CASSPRLAGGHEQYF; DNA: TGTGCCAGCAGCCCCCGACTAGCGGGGGGGCACGAGCAGTACTTC; size: few; J: TRBJ2-7; D: TRBD2; V: TRBV11-2
CDR3: CASSEGSGREQYF; DNA: TGTGCCAGCAGCGAAGGCTCGGGCCGCGAGCAGTACTTC; size: medium-sized; J: TRBJ2-7; D: .; V: TRBV7-9
CDR3: CASSPPVGGRETQYF; DNA: TGTGCCAGCAGCCCCCCGGTCGGGGGGCGGGAGACCCAGTACTTC; size: .; J: TRBJ2-5; D: .; V: TRBV5-6
CDR3: CASSSDSTEAFF; DNA: TGCGCCAGCAGCTCCGACAGCACTGAAGCTTTCTTT; size: .; J: TRBJ1-1; D: .; V: TRBV5-1
CDR3: CAWSDIASNTGELFF; DNA: TGTGCCTGGAGCGACATTGCTTCGAACACCGGGGAGCTGTTTTTT; size: .; J: TRBJ2-2; D: .; V: TRBV30
CDR3: CASSQDTGNTIYF; DNA: TGTGCCAGCAGCCAAGATACTGGAAACACCATATATTTT; size: .; J: TRBJ1-3; D: .; V: TRBV4-2
CDR3: CASSFTAGELFF; DNA: TGTGCCAGCAGCTTCACCGCCGGGGAGCTGTTTTTT; size: once; J: TRBJ2-2; D: .; V: TRBV7-9
CDR3: CATSRDRGPHGYTF; DNA: TGTGCCACCAGCAGAGACAGGGGGCCCCATGGCTACACCTTC; size: once; J: TRBJ1-2; D: TRBD1; V: TRBV15
CDR3: CASSGEQAPREQYF; DNA: TGTGCCAGCAGCGGAGAACAAGCCCCCCGGGAGCAGTACTTC; size: .; J: TRBJ2-7; D: .; V: TRBV9
CDR3: CASSYGGKSEQYF; DNA: TGTGCCAGCAGTTACGGGGGAAAGAGCGAGCAGTACTTC; size: once; J: TRBJ2-7; D: .; V: TRBV6-5
CDR3: CASSRQGAWETQYF; DNA: TGTGCCAGCTCAAGACAGGGGGCGTGGGAGACCCAGTACTTC; size: .; J: TRBJ2-5; D: TRBD1; V: TRBV18
CDR3: CASSQVRNSGNTIYF; DNA: TGCGCCAGCAGCCAAGTAAGGAACTCTGGAAACACCATATATTTT; size: .; J: TRBJ1-3; D: .; V: TRBV4-1
CDR3: CASSTGGTYGYTF; DNA: TGTGCCAGTAGTACAGGGGGGACCTATGGCTACACCTTC; size: few; J: TRBJ1-2; D: TRBD1; V: TRBV19
CDR3: CASRSSLAGSYEQYF; DNA: TGTGCCAGCAGATCCAGTCTAGCGGGCTCCTACGAGCAGTACTTC; size: .; J: TRBJ2-7; D: TRBD2; V: TRBV7-2
CDR3: CASSLAARAAGYTF; DNA: TGTGCCAGCAGCTTGGCCGCAAGGGCCGCGGGCTACACCTTC; size: many; J: TRBJ1-2; D: .; V: TRBV5-4
CDR3: CASSLFLTRGRPDTQYF; DNA: TGTGCCAGCAGTTTATTCCTTACAAGAGGGAGGCCAGATACGCAGTATTTT; size: .; J: TRBJ2-3; D: .; V: TRBV28
CDR3: CSFSGGTSDTQYF; DNA: TGCAGTTTTAGCGGGGGGACGTCGGATACGCAGTATTTT; size: .; J: TRBJ2-3; D: TRBD2; V: TRBV29-1
CDR3: CASSLQWDTQYF; DNA: TGTGCCAGCAGTCTACAGTGGGATACGCAGTATTTT; size: once; J: TRBJ2-3; D: .; V: TRBV28
CDR3: CAYKGQGAGELFF; DNA: TGTGCCTACAAGGGACAGGGTGCCGGGGAGCTGTTTTTT; size: .; J: TRBJ2-2; D: TRBD1; V: TRBV30
CDR3: CASSVTLGTQDEKLFF; DNA: TGTGCCAGCAGTGTCACACTCGGGACCCAGGATGAAAAACTGTTTTTT; size: .; J: TRBJ1-4; D: .; V: TRBV6-6
CDR3: CASRLYRVGQPQHF; DNA: TGTGCCAGCAGGTTATACAGGGTCGGTCAGCCCCAGCATTTT; size: .; J: TRBJ1-5; D: .; V: TRBV2
CDR3: CARTEGAGSYEQYF; DNA: TGTGCCAGAACAGAGGGGGCTGGTTCCTACGAGCAGTACTTC; size: .; J: TRBJ2-7; D: TRBD1; V: TRBV2
CDR3: CASRAGQGFGELFF; DNA: TGTGCCAGCAGAGCGGGACAGGGATTCGGGGAGCTGTTTTTT; size: once; J: TRBJ2-2; D: TRBD1; V: TRBV2